Reported below is one T cell receptor (beta chain). Its cognate antigen is unknown. Primed by a sample-barcoded 5' primer and a J-beta primer mix, a second PCR proceeded for 7 to 11 cycles. Researchers report that a template-switch adaptor with 12 random nucleotides tagged each cDNA molecule. One entry per CDR3 protein, called by TCRdb with MiXCR from the 5' RACE reads. Of 1 million to 1.2 million distinct CDR3 sequences in the sample, 30% to 40% were seen once. This sample was taken from a study of blood T cells in healthy people across ages. Study background: Template switching captured about one barcoded beta molecule per two T cells.

Germline CDR1 is SQVTM and CDR2 is ANQGSEA. Trimming removed 1 base from V and 0 bases from J, with 13 bases in between. CDR3 length equals 16 residues. Study-wide findings and caveats: It was found that TCR beta diversity correlated strongly with the percentage of naive T cells.

Healthy Caucasians from Russia aged roughly 6 to 90 served as donors. The sequenced sample consisted of blood. The sequence derives from a man younger than 30 in good health. V is TRBV29-1 and J is TRBJ2-1; D possibly uses TRBD1 or TRBD2 (5 bases each). CDR3 protein: CSVEGTQGRSYNEQFF. CDR3 nucleotide sequence: TGCAGCGTTGAAGGTACCCAGGGACGCTCCTACAATGAGCAGTTCTTC.